The sequence of this TCR beta chain was determined in a study of molecular identifiers for immune sequencing clone quantification (dated 2018 in TCRdb). The study in broad terms: For a replicate experiment, the RNA from either about 20,000 or 100,000 naive CD8 T cells was divided into five aliquots, and four of those aliquots went on to sequencing. CD8 T cells were used in a methods study to benchmark molecular-identifier clustering-based TCR repertoire sequencing (MIDCIRS) and TCR RNA copy counting.

Notes on this clonotype: It lacks a known antigen. Within one base of it there is no much larger clone, and no base qualities were kept.

Naive CD8 T cell libraries were made from roughly 21,000 to 960,000 sorted cells using 10%, 30% or 50% of purified RNA. Naive CD8 T cells, defined as CD8+CD4-CCR7+CD45RA+, were FACS-sorted into RLT Plus buffer on a BD FACSAria II. To test detection sensitivity, Jurkat RNA equivalent to under 12 TCR copies was spiked into samples of about 19,000-1,100,000 naive CD8 T cells. CD8 T cells were enriched using RosetteSep CD8+ T Cell Enrichment Cocktail and Ficoll-Paque, and the enriched cells then underwent ACK red cell lysis. Summary of the overall study and its limitations: Identical TCR molecules sharing a barcode could cause highly expanded clone sizes to be underestimated. Modeling gave roughly 3 recovered TCR RNA copies per cell versus 8 to 10 by digital PCR, implying approximately 30% capture efficiency. Spiked-in Jurkat TCR RNA (roughly 10 copies' worth), which is not part of the donor repertoire, was contained in the naive libraries. Even against a background of about a million naive CD8 T cells, spiked-in Jurkat TCR RNA amounting to a single cell's worth was reported to be detectable. In CMV-specific effector cells, clones with more than 20 RNA copies accounted for over 97% of molecules, whereas in naive cells such clones accounted for under 1%. When barcode sub-clustering was not used, chimeric consensus sequences inflated TCR diversity, with chimeras reaching as high as 47%.

Trimming leaves V shorter by 6 bases and J shorter by 7 bases, with the junction holding 7 bases beyond the gene matches. From the cysteine through the phenylalanine, the CDR3 covers 15 amino acids. The only DNA kept is the CDR3, 45 bases in frame from the first base. CDR1 SGHVS and CDR2 FNYEAQ were looked up in the germline V gene. Preparation of the library involved PCR. The listed sequencing device is Illumina HiSeq 4000. Bulk TCR libraries were prepared as previously described, using TCR primers listed in Table S5. Purification of total RNA was performed with the Qiagen AllPrep DNA/RNA kit. Before any analysis, reads coming from multiple sequencing runs of the same library were combined into one pool. The published analysis was carried out like this. Reads were retained only if the reads had an exact TCR constant sequence, and the retained reads were trimmed to 150 nt and grouped according to their 12-nt molecular barcodes. Reads within each barcode group were sub-clustered using a 15% Levenshtein threshold, and quality-weighted consensus sequences were constructed for each RNA molecule. Non-functional sequences were excluded, and lower-count sequences lying one edit away from another sequence were also excluded. On the basis of fitting two negative binomial distributions, barcode sub-clusters with fewer than 20% of the maximum read count were discarded. The public sequencing data were trimmed at Q25 with fastp and processed into clonotypes with MiXCR by TCRdb, which kept only in-frame beta chains. Rows are unified per CDR3 protein, each entry keeping the most common DNA and genes. TCRdb's processing, not the authors' own work, is the source of the V and J calls. For this sample there are 70,000 to 95,000 distinct CDR3 sequences; around 19% appear just once. Around 0.8% of the sample lies in the top ten.

The receptor comes from a human donor in good health. Some libraries in this study had Jurkat cell RNA spiked in. The sequenced material came from naive CD8+ T cells from blood, with Jurkat cell RNA spiked in. The label giving this sample's cell subset or site can be read as: FACS-sorted CD8+CD4-CCR7+CD45RA+ naive T cells. In this chain, TRBV7-6 is recombined with TRBJ2-2, and 11 junctional nucleotides match TRBD1. The CDR3 sequence is CASSTGTGGIGELFF. The nucleotides read TGTGCCAGCAGTACGGGGACAGGGGGGATCGGGGAGCTGTTTTTT.